This is a list of T cell receptor beta chains from one sample in a study of blood T cells in healthy people across ages. MiXCR, applied by TCRdb to the 5' RACE reads, yields one record per CDR3 protein. This table has 600,000 to 800,000 distinct CDR3 sequences, around 20% appearing once. Sequencing input: blood. Receptor source: a man between 70 and 80 years old in good health. Each CDR3 is given with its conserved first and last residue. D genes are given only for firm matches. Size is stated for part of the rows, as once, few or many counts, or as a class when the clone is expanded.

TRBJ2-1 | TRBD1 | TRBV25-1 | - | TGTGCCAGCGGACCGGGACAGCTTGGCAATGAGCAGTTCTTC | CASGPGQLGNEQFF
TRBJ2-1 | TRBD2 | TRBV20-1 | - | TGCAGTGCTAGAGATAGGACTAGATACAATGAGCAGTTCTTC | CSARDRTRYNEQFF
TRBJ1-1 | - | TRBV5-1 | many | TGCGCCAGCAGCTTGACGGCAGGGAACACTGAAGCTTTCTTT | CASSLTAGNTEAFF
TRBJ2-4 | - | TRBV2 | few | TGTGCCAGCAGTACCCAGGGACTTCGGGGAAACATTCAGTACTTC | CASSTQGLRGNIQYF
TRBJ1-2 | - | TRBV29-1 | - | TGCAGCGTGGGTTCGGACAGTTTATATAAAGCTAACTATGGCTACACCTTC | CSVGSDSLYKANYGYTF
TRBJ2-7 | TRBD2 | TRBV7-6 | few | TGTGCCAGCAGCTTAGCGCCCTTGGCTAGCGGGAGTACCTACGAGCAGTACTTC | CASSLAPLASGSTYEQYF
TRBJ2-5 | TRBD1 | TRBV6-1 | - | TGTGCCAGCAGTGAAACGACAGGGGCGGAGACCCAGTACTTT | CASSETTGAETQYF
TRBJ1-2 | - | TRBV5-4 | - | TGTGCCAGCAGCCAAAGACAGGATGGCTACACCTTC | CASSQRQDGYTF
TRBJ2-2 | - | TRBV7-2 | - | TGTGCCAGCAGCTTTACGATAAACGGGGAGCTGTTTTTT | CASSFTINGELFF
TRBJ2-5 | TRBD1 | TRBV3-1 | few | TGTGCCAGCAGCCAAGAAAGGACAGGGCGGCAAGAGACCCAGTACTTC | CASSQERTGRQETQYF
TRBJ2-3 | - | TRBV6-5 | many | TGTGCCAGCAGTTACTCCGGCGGGGGCAGAGAAACAGATACGCAGTATTTT | CASSYSGGGRETDTQYF
TRBJ1-1 | - | TRBV28 | - | TGTGCCAGCAAGGGGGGCCTAATGAACACTGAAGCTTTCTTT | CASKGGLMNTEAFF
TRBJ2-5 | - | TRBV20-1 | - | TGCAGTGCTAGAAAGACGGGTCCGGAGACCCAGTACTTC | CSARKTGPETQYF
TRBJ2-2 | - | TRBV20-1 | few | TGCAGTGCTAGAGATAGAAGGAGCACCGGGGAGCTGTTTTTT | CSARDRRSTGELFF
TRBJ2-1 | - | TRBV20-1 | - | TGCAGTGCGGGACCTTCCTGGACTAAGGCCAATGAGCAGTTCTTC | CSAGPSWTKANEQFF
TRBJ2-7 | TRBD2 | TRBV20-1 | few | TGCAGTGCTAGTACCGGGGGGGCCATATCCGAGCAGTACTTC | CSASTGGAISEQYF